One sample yielded the 17 T cell receptor beta chains listed below, sequenced in a study of vaccination effects on CD4 cells after COVID-19 (dated 2022 in TCRdb). Preparation of the library involved the immunoSEQ multiplex PCR assay. Sourced from immuneACCESS, this table was stored by TCRdb with only in-frame sequences that have V and J called. A share of the clones is absent; for the studies checked, an unresolved V gene accounts for under half, and the remainder has no known explanation. The table for this sample lists approximately 47,000 clones; around 70% of them were counted only once. The ten largest clonotypes hold around 6.3% of the sample. After 10 to 11 days of culture, CD4+ T cells were isolated with the EasySep CD4+ T cell isolation kit. Two doses of either the BNT162b2 or the mRNA-1273 mRNA SARS-CoV-2 vaccine were administered to participants. Antigens of these TCRs are unknown. The sequenced sample was CD4+ T cells from PBMCs cultured without peptide, obtained after COVID-19 vaccination. Every receptor here comes from a human donor who received a COVID-19 vaccine.

The CDR3 coding sequence is TGTGCCAGCTCACCGCAAAGGGGGCCAGATACGCAGTATTTT. Translated, it gives CASSPQRGPDTQYF. The V and J genes are TRBV18 and TRBJ2-3; TRBD1 matches 7 bases. Trimming cost V 3 bases and J 4 bases; bases outside gene matches: 4. The CDR3 contains 14 residues. Looked up from germline, CDR1 is KGHSH and CDR2 is LQKENI.

This chain uses TRBV5-1 with TRBJ2-7; D uncertain. CDR1 and CDR2 from the germline V gene are SGHRS and YFSETQ. V was clipped by 5 bases and J by 1 base, with 16 bases between them. CDR3 length: 15 residues. CDR3 amino acids: CASRFRSTASYEQYF. The CDR3 DNA follows: TGCGCCAGCAGATTTCGGAGTACAGCATCCTACGAGCAGTACTTC.

The chain employs TRBV29-1 and TRBJ2-7; 9 bases agree with TRBD1. The CDR3 consists of 14 residues. V lost 4 bases to trimming and J lost 5 bases; unmatched junction nucleotides: 9. The germline V gene has CDR1 SQVTM and CDR2 ANQGSEA. The CDR3 sequence is CSVGQGQGGNEQYF. The CDR3 bases are TGCAGCGTTGGGCAGGGACAGGGAGGGAACGAGCAGTACTTC.

The rearrangement joins TRBV27 to TRBJ2-7; 13 bases align to TRBD2. Trimming took 10 bases from V and 4 from J; bases not matched to a gene: 4. The CDR3 length is 13 residues. Germline loops: CDR1 MNHEY, CDR2 SMNVEV (reference sequence). The CDR3: CATKLAGGYEQYF. The CDR3 bases are TGTGCCACCAAACTAGCGGGAGGGTACGAGCAGTACTTC.

V and J are TRBV20-1 and TRBJ2-2, with 9 bases that match TRBD2. The V gene's germline CDR1 is DFQATT and CDR2 SNEGSKA (reference sequence). Trimming at V came to 3 bases and at J to 6 bases, leaving 5 bases not matched to a gene. The CDR3 is 14 amino acids. CDR3 DNA sequence: TGCAGTGCTAGTGGGCTAGCGGGACCCGGGGAGCTGTTTTTT. Translation: CSASGLAGPGELFF.

The chain employs TRBV6-6 and TRBJ1-1; 9 bases match TRBD1. CDR1 MNHNY and CDR2 SVGAGI come from the germline V gene (reference sequence). The CDR3 has 13 residues. V trimming: 7 bases; J trimming: 8 bases; junction bases outside the gene matches: 8. The CDR3 sequence is CASTPAGTGEAFF. DNA for the CDR3: TGTGCCAGCACCCCCGCCGGGACAGGGGAAGCTTTCTTT.

This clone was observed many times. This chain joins TRBV20-1 and TRBJ2-5; 9 bases are a match to TRBD2. The V gene end was trimmed by 3 bases and the J gene end by 0 bases; junction bases not matched to a gene: 8. Looked up from germline, CDR1 is DFQATT and CDR2 is SNEGSKA (reference sequence). This CDR3 contains 16 residues. CDR3 in amino acids: CSASALLAGNQETQYF. The CDR3 bases are TGCAGTGCTAGTGCCCTACTAGCGGGTAACCAAGAGACCCAGTACTTC.

The rearrangement links TRBV2 to TRBJ2-3, with 7 positions matching TRBD1. Losses at the gene ends were 6 bases for V and 9 bases for J; bases not matched to a gene: 6. CDR3 length equals 12 residues. CDR1 is SNHLY and CDR2 is FYNNEI in the germline V gene. CDR3: CASSQDRRTQYF. CDR3 sequence (DNA): TGTGCCAGCAGCCAGGACAGGCGAACGCAGTATTTT.

This clone has just a few counts. V is TRBV5-1 and J is TRBJ1-6, with 9 bases fitting TRBD1. The V and J ends lost 0 bases and 7 bases, in that order; junction bases with no gene match: 5. CDR3 length equals 16 residues. Germline loops: CDR1 SGHRS, CDR2 YFSETQ. This chain's CDR3 is CASSLGRTGENSPLHF. The CDR3 nucleotides read TGCGCCAGCAGCTTGGGTCGGACAGGGGAAAATTCACCCCTCCACTTT.

The gene calls are TRBV7-6 and TRBJ1-4, with D possibly being TRBD1 (6 bases). This CDR3 region has 13 residues. Germline V gene lookup returns CDR1 SGHVS and CDR2 FNYEAQ. Deletions cut 5 bases from V and 6 bases from J, with 10 bases between. CDR3 sequence reads: CASSMDSDEKLFF. In DNA form, the CDR3 reads TGTGCCAGCAGCATGGACAGTGATGAAAAACTGTTTTTT. The full variable domain, rest sourced from reference TRBV7-6 and TRBJ1-4, is GAGVSQSPRYKVTKRGQDVALRCDPISGHVSLYWYRQALGQGPEFLTYFNYEAQQDKSGLPNDRFSAERPEGSISTLTIQRTEQRDSAMYRCASSMDSDEKLFFGSGTQLSVL.

The V and J genes are TRBV10-1 and TRBJ2-5; D call uncertain. V lost 5 bases and J 4 bases, leaving 14 bases between the germline ends. Germline assignment: CDR1 WNHNN and CDR2 SYGVQD (reference sequence). The CDR3 contains 14 residues. The CDR3 DNA follows: TGCGCCAGCAGTCTTGGACCGATGGGAGAGACCCAGTACTTC. Protein sequence: CASSLGPMGETQYF.

This chain connects TRBV7-9 to TRBJ1-1; no clear D gene. Trimming cost V 3 bases and J 8 bases, with 10 bases left between them. Germline V CDR1 and CDR2: SEHNR, FQNEAQ (reference sequence). The CDR3 consists of 12 residues. The CDR3 is CASSLGWEEAFF. The CDR3 nucleotides are TGTGCCAGCAGCTTGGGATGGGAAGAAGCTTTCTTT.

This clone appeared a few times. In DNA, the CDR3 is TGTGCCAGCAGCTTCCCGAAGAACACTGAAGCTTTCTTT. Its protein is CASSFPKNTEAFF. The rearrangement links TRBV5-4 to TRBJ1-1; D gene uncertain. Between the trimmed V and J ends, which lost 2 bases and 1 base, there was a span of 6 bases. The CDR3 has 13 residues. Germline CDR1 SGHNT, CDR2 YYREEE (reference sequence).

As concerns this clone: The same CDR3 can be traced to other DNA sequences in this sample. The chain is built from TRBV14 and TRBJ2-3, with D unresolved. CDR1 is SGHDN, CDR2 FVKESK, per germline. The germline V and J ends were trimmed by 0 bases and 6 bases, with 10 bases remaining between them. The CDR3 spans 14 residues. In nucleotides, the CDR3 is TGTGCCAGCAGCCAAGACCGGAGCGCCGATACGCAGTATTTT. The encoded protein is CASSQDRSADTQYF.

The V and J genes are TRBV5-1 and TRBJ1-4; 7 nucleotides match TRBD1. Losses at the gene ends were 4 bases for V and 5 bases for J; bases not matched to a gene: 11. In germline, CDR1 is SGHRS, CDR2 YFSETQ. This CDR3 comprises 16 residues. The CDR3 nucleotides are TGCGCCAGCAGCGCCCTGGGGGGGACAGTAAATGAAAAACTGTTTTTT. Translated, it gives CASSALGGTVNEKLFF.

The chain uses TRBV19 and TRBJ2-7; a weak D match, TRBD2 (7 bases). Trimming removed 5 bases at V and 3 bases at J, with 17 bases between. CDR1 LNHDA and CDR2 SQIVND come from the germline V gene (reference sequence). The CDR3 has 15 residues. The CDR3 spells CASSPHREGIYEQYF. The CDR3 nucleotides are TGTGCCAGTAGTCCACACAGGGAGGGGATCTACGAGCAGTACTTC.

This clone appeared a few times. The chain recombines TRBV12-5 with TRBJ1-3; no reliable D call. CDR3 size: 10 residues. CDR1 LGHNT and CDR2 FRNRAP come from the germline V gene. V was pared by 6 bases and J by 4 bases, with 1 base between. CDR3 protein: CASGGNTIYF. DNA for the CDR3: TGTGCTAGTGGGGGAAACACCATATATTTT.